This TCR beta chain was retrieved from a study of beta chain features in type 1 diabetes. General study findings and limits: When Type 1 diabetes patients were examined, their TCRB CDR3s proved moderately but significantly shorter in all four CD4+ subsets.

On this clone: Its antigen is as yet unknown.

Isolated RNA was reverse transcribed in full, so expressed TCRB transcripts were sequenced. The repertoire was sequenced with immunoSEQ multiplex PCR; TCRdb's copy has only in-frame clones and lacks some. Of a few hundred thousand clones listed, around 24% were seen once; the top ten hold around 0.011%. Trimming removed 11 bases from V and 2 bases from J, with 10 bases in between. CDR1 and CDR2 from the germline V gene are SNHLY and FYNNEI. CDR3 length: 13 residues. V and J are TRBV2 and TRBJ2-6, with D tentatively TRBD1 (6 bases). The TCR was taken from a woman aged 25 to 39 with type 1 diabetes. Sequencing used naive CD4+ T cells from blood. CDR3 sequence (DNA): TGTGCCGGCCACAGGGCTGGGGCCAACGTCCTGACTTTC. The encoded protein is CAGHRAGANVLTF. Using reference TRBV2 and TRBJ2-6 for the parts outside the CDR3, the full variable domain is EPEVTQTPSHQVTQMGQEVILRCVPISNHLYFYWYRQILGQKVEFLVSFYNNEISEKSEIFDDQFSVERPDGSNFTLKIRSTKLEDSAMYFCAGHRAGANVLTFGAGSRLTVL.